What follows are 29 T cell receptor beta chains derived from one specimen sequenced in a study of T cell responses to AZD1222 COVID-19 vaccine. The method was immunoSEQ multiplex PCR; TCRdb's version includes in-frame clones alone and lacks a portion of them. The data contain some 200,000 clones, under 95% of them singletons. The starting material was peripheral blood, obtained on day 0 of AZD1222 vaccination. These receptors were collected from an adult in good health.

This clone was recorded once. This rearrangement joins TRBV29-1 to TRBJ2-1; D remains unclear. Germline CDR1 reads SQVTM; CDR2 reads ANQGSEA. Trimming cost V 2 bases and J 8 bases, with 10 bases left between them. CDR3 size: 12 residues. The CDR3 spells CSVESRQDEQFF. The CDR3 bases are TGCAGCGTTGAATCTCGGCAGGATGAGCAGTTCTTC.

This CDR3 reads CASSPGTKGEQYF. The CDR3, as DNA: TGTGCCAGCAGCCCTGGGACGAAGGGGGAGCAGTACTTC. The chain has TRBV9 and TRBJ2-7; D tentatively fits TRBD1 or TRBD2 (5 bases each). The CDR3 contains 13 residues. Between the trimmed V and J ends, which lost 4 bases and 7 bases, there was a span of 15 bases. Germline lookup yields CDR1 SGDLS and CDR2 YYNGEE. The variable domain in full, completed from reference TRBV9 and TRBJ2-7, reads DSGVTQTPKHLITATGQRVTLRCSPRSGDLSVYWYQQSLDQGLQFLIQYYNGEERAKGNILERFSAQQFPDLHSELNLSSLELGDSALYFCASSPGTKGEQYFGPGTRLTVT.

The V gene is TRBV9, the J gene TRBJ1-1; D perhaps matches TRBD1 (5 bases). The V end was cut by 0 bases, the J end by 11 bases, with 17 bases between. There are 14 residues in the CDR3. Germline V gene lookup returns CDR1 SGDLS and CDR2 YYNGEE. Here the CDR3 reads CASSVEGGAAGAFF. DNA for the CDR3: TGTGCCAGCAGCGTAGAAGGAGGGGCGGCCGGGGCTTTCTTT.

The gene calls are TRBV7-7 and TRBJ2-1; 8 nucleotides match TRBD1. Germline lookup yields CDR1 SSHAT and CDR2 FNYEAQ (reference sequence). CDR3 size: 13 residues. With 5 bases clipped from V and 5 bases from J, the junction kept 2 bases outside the gene matches. The CDR3 sequence: CASSLGQDNEQFF. The DNA of the CDR3 is TGTGCCAGCAGCCTGGGACAGGACAATGAGCAGTTCTTC.

The rearrangement joins TRBV18 to TRBJ1-5; D is perhaps TRBD1 (5 bases). The germline V and J ends were trimmed by 4 bases and 3 bases, with 13 bases remaining between them. Germline values: CDR1 KGHSH, CDR2 LQKENI. This CDR3 region has 15 residues. The chain's CDR3 is CASSQGTADNQPQHF. DNA for the CDR3: TGTGCCAGCTCACAAGGGACCGCAGACAATCAGCCCCAGCATTTT.

The chain has TRBV11-3 and TRBJ1-5; D might be TRBD1 (6 bases). V was trimmed by 4 bases and J by 1 base, leaving 8 bases between them. The CDR3 is 14 residues long. CDR1 is SGHNT, CDR2 YENEEA, per germline. The CDR3 DNA follows: TGTGCCAGCAGCTGCAGGGGCAGCAATCAGCCCCAGCATTTT. Amino acids: CASSCRGSNQPQHF.

V gene TRBV14 combines with J gene TRBJ2-2; 10 bases align to TRBD2. Germline trimming cut 4 bases from V and 6 bases from J; bases unmatched to any gene: 8. The CDR3 loop spans 16 amino acids. Germline CDR1 and CDR2: SGHDN and FVKESK. The CDR3 loop is CASSRRIGLAAGELFF. CDR3 nucleotides: TGTGCCAGCAGCCGACGGATCGGACTAGCGGCCGGGGAGCTGTTTTTT.

This clone was counted once. V is TRBV29-1 and J is TRBJ1-1; tentative D call: TRBD1 (6 bases). Between the trimmed V and J ends, which lost 6 bases and 7 bases, there was a span of 12 bases. Germline-derived CDR1 and CDR2 are SQVTM and ANQGSEA. The CDR3 has 11 residues. The CDR3 DNA reads as TGCAGCGTGCCCGCCAGGGGTGAAGCTTTCTTT. Translating it yields CSVPARGEAFF.

The chain combines TRBV6-1 with TRBJ2-7, with 9 bases lining up with TRBD2. The J segment lost 1 base and the V segment lost 2 bases, leaving 6 bases of the junction unmatched. CDR1 MNHNS and CDR2 SASEGT come from the germline V gene. The CDR3 has 16 amino acids. The CDR3 nucleotides are TGTGCCAGCAGTGAATCCCTAGCGGGAAATTCCTACGAGCAGTACTTC. Amino acid sequence: CASSESLAGNSYEQYF.

This chain joins TRBV5-1 and TRBJ2-7; D ambiguous. CDR1 SGHRS and CDR2 YFSETQ come from the germline V gene. V was trimmed by 1 base and J by 6 bases, leaving 8 bases between them. This CDR3 is 12 amino acids long. The CDR3 DNA reads TGCGCCAGCAGCTTGATGAAGGGCGAGCAGTACTTC. Protein: CASSLMKGEQYF. Full variable domain (rest looked up from reference TRBV5-1 and TRBJ2-7): KAGVTQTPRYLIKTRGQQVTLSCSPISGHRSVSWYQQTPGQGLQFLFEYFSETQRNKGNFPGRFSGRQFSNSRSEMNVSTLELGDSALYLCASSLMKGEQYFGPGTRLTVT.

The chain employs TRBV7-9 and TRBJ1-3, with TRBD1 as a possible D gene (5 bases). The CDR3 has 17 amino acids. Trimming removed 0 bases from V and 4 bases from J, with 16 bases in between. CDR1 and CDR2 from the germline V gene are SEHNR and FQNEAQ (reference sequence). The CDR3 DNA reads as TGTGCCAGCAGCTTAGCGAGTGTAGGACAACAAGGAAACACCATATATTTT. Translating gives CASSLASVGQQGNTIYF.

The CDR3 region is CASSQDPPGGKFQPQHF. CDR3 in DNA: TGCGCCAGCAGCCAAGATCCGCCAGGGGGTAAATTTCAGCCCCAGCATTTT. The genes are TRBV4-3 and TRBJ1-5; 7 bases agree with TRBD1. The CDR3 is 17 residues long. CDR1 LGHNA and CDR2 YSLEER come from the germline V gene. V shed 0 bases and J 6 bases; nucleotides not matched to a gene: 11.

The rearrangement links TRBV18 to TRBJ2-1; 7 nucleotides align to TRBD2. The CDR3 has 19 residues. Germline trimming cut 3 bases from V and 3 bases from J; bases unmatched to any gene: 17. Germline V CDR1 and CDR2: KGHSH, LQKENI. As DNA, the CDR3 is TGTGCCAGCTCACCCTGGCAATCCAAAGCGGGACGCGGCTACAATGAGCAGTTCTTC. It encodes CASSPWQSKAGRGYNEQFF.

The chain's CDR3 is CASSQGESRPRGRDYSNQPQHF. CDR3 sequence (DNA): TGTGCCAGCAGCCAGGGAGAATCCCGCCCCAGAGGTCGGGATTATAGCAATCAGCCCCAGCATTTT. The chain recombines TRBV3-1 (or the pseudogene TRBV3-2) with TRBJ1-5; D not certain. Germline V gene data show CDR1 as LGHDT and CDR2 as YNNKEL (reference sequence). The CDR3 has 22 residues. V lost 3 bases to trimming and J lost 0 bases, with 30 bases between them.

This clone was counted a single time. The CDR3 sequence: CASSLAPIAGGQETQYF. CDR3 nucleotides: TGTGCCAGCAGCTTGGCCCCAATAGCGGGGGGGCAGGAGACCCAGTACTTC. The chain links TRBV5-4 to TRBJ2-5; TRBD2 matches at 11 bases. This CDR3 has 17 residues. J was trimmed by 5 bases and V by 0 bases; bases with no gene match: 9. Germline V CDR1 and CDR2: SGHNT, YYREEE (reference sequence).

This clone occurred once. The chain employs TRBV3-1 (or the pseudogene TRBV3-2) and TRBJ2-7; 14 bases map to TRBD2. Germline V gene sequence: CDR1 LGHDT, CDR2 YNNKEL (reference sequence). The CDR3 has 19 residues. V lost 1 base and J lost 1; bases outside the gene matches: 9. For the CDR3, the DNA is TGTGCCAGCAGCCAAGTACCGGGACTAGCGGGAGAGTCGTCCTACGAGCAGTACTTC. This sequence encodes CASSQVPGLAGESSYEQYF.

The CDR3 coding sequence is TGTGCCACCCTCTGGGACAGGGGGCCTAAAAAACTGTTTTTT. The encoded protein is CATLWDRGPKKLFF. The rearrangement uses TRBV19 and TRBJ1-4; 12 bases agree with TRBD1. The CDR3 spans 14 residues. Losses at the gene ends were 10 bases for V and 9 bases for J; bases not matched to a gene: 9. Per germline, CDR1 LNHDA and CDR2 SQIVND (reference sequence).

The rearrangement uses TRBV29-1 and TRBJ1-2; 9 bases match TRBD1. This CDR3 is 11 amino acids long. With 6 bases clipped from V and 6 bases from J, the junction kept 2 bases outside the gene matches. CDR1 SQVTM and CDR2 ANQGSEA come from the germline V gene. The CDR3 sequence: CSVGQGDGYTF. The CDR3, as DNA: TGCAGCGTGGGACAGGGAGATGGCTACACCTTC.

This chain connects TRBV18 to TRBJ1-4; D unclear. From germline, CDR1 is KGHSH and CDR2 LQKENI. V was clipped by 2 bases and J by 5 bases, with 12 bases between them. The CDR3 loop spans 15 amino acids. This chain's CDR3 is CASSPTAARNEKLFF. The CDR3 region has the DNA TGTGCCAGCTCACCAACTGCGGCGAGGAATGAAAAACTGTTTTTT.

The rearrangement joins TRBV15 to TRBJ2-5; D is possibly TRBD1 (5 bases). Germline values: CDR1 LNHNV, CDR2 YYDKDF (reference sequence). V was clipped by 0 bases and J by 5 bases, with 10 bases between them. This CDR3 has 14 amino acids. CDR3 nucleotides: TGTGCCACCAGCAGAGATCGCAGGGCCGAGACCCAGTACTTC. Protein sequence: CATSRDRRAETQYF.

This clone has just one count. The genes are TRBV6-5 and TRBJ1-6, with 7 bases identical to TRBD1. This CDR3 comprises 14 residues. The J segment lost 9 bases and the V segment lost 5 bases, leaving 7 bases of the junction unmatched. Germline V gives CDR1 MNHEY, CDR2 SVGAGI. This chain's CDR3 is CASSRQGFSSPLHF. The DNA of the CDR3 is TGTGCCAGCAGTAGACAGGGCTTTAGTTCACCCCTCCACTTT.

This clone has only one observation. The chain joins TRBV2 to TRBJ1-6; 7 bases line up with TRBD1. CDR3 length equals 15 residues. With V trimmed by 6 bases and J by 7 bases, 9 bases remained unmatched. Germline loops: CDR1 SNHLY, CDR2 FYNNEI. DNA of the CDR3: TGTGCCAGCAGCCGTACAGACAGGGACAATTCACCCCTCCACTTT. This codes for CASSRTDRDNSPLHF.

The chain links TRBV13 to TRBJ2-1; no definite D call. CDR3 size: 14 residues. With 5 bases removed from V and 10 bases from J, the gap between germline ends came to 18 bases. The germline V gene has CDR1 PRHDT and CDR2 FYEKMQ (reference sequence). CDR3 residues: CASSRAELAAEQFF. The CDR3 DNA reads as TGTGCCAGCAGCCGGGCTGAGTTAGCAGCCGAGCAGTTCTTC.

The DNA for the CDR3 is TGTGCCAGCAGTTTACCCGACAGGGTCGGGCAGCCCCAGCATTTT. Residues: CASSLPDRVGQPQHF. The chain is built from TRBV28 and TRBJ1-5, with 7 bases matching TRBD1. With V trimmed by 2 bases and J by 7 bases, 8 bases remained unmatched. The CDR3 consists of 15 residues. The germline V gene encodes CDR1 MDHEN and CDR2 SYDVKM.

The chain joins TRBV4-3 to TRBJ1-5, with D possibly matching TRBD1 (5 bases). From germline, CDR1 is LGHNA and CDR2 YSLEER. The V gene lost 3 bases and the J gene lost 0 bases, with 9 bases spanning the gap. This CDR3 contains 15 residues. CDR3 in amino acids: CASSQGRYSNQPQHF. CDR3 DNA sequence: TGCGCCAGCAGCCAGGGACGGTATAGCAATCAGCCCCAGCATTTT.

The chain is built from TRBV7-9 and TRBJ2-7, with unresolved D. CDR1 and CDR2 (germline): SEHNR, FQNEAQ (reference sequence). V lost 5 bases, J lost 3 bases, and 11 bases lay in between. The CDR3 spans 13 residues. The CDR3 coding sequence is TGTGCCAGCAGCCCCCTAAGCGACTACGAGCAGTACTTC. Residues: CASSPLSDYEQYF.

This chain links TRBV27 with TRBJ1-4; 7 nucleotides agree with TRBD1. Germline-derived CDR1 and CDR2 are MNHEY and SMNVEV (reference sequence). J gave up 0 bases and V 2 bases, and 0 bases lay outside the gene matches. The CDR3 sequence is 15 residues long. The CDR3 sequence: CASSLGQATNEKLFF. The CDR3 DNA sequence: TGTGCCAGCAGTTTAGGACAGGCAACTAATGAAAAACTGTTTTTT.

The chain joins TRBV11-2 to TRBJ2-7, with 9 bases aligning to TRBD2. CDR1 and CDR2 from the germline V gene are SGHAT and FQNNGV. CDR3 length: 14 residues. The V gene end was trimmed by 6 bases and the J gene end by 3 bases; junction bases not matched to a gene: 6. The CDR3 reads CASSRGGGVYEQYF. CDR3 in DNA: TGTGCCAGCAGTCGCGGGGGGGGCGTCTACGAGCAGTACTTC.

The chain uses TRBV6-5 and TRBJ2-7; D is undetermined. Trimming left V 8 bases short and J 3 bases short, with 8 bases between. This CDR3 has 11 amino acids. Germline loops: CDR1 MNHEY, CDR2 SVGAGI. The CDR3 coding sequence is TGTGCCAGCCAGGAGAGCTACGAGCAGTACTTC. Its translation: CASQESYEQYF.